The clone carrying this T cell receptor (beta chain) was counted only a few times. These data come from a study of blood T cell repertoires in COVID-19. Looking at the study overall: Samples of COVID-19 (acute and convalescent) were obtained from the United States, Italy and Spain. PBMCs, B-cell-depleted T cells, or T cells provided the cDNA or gDNA that made up the material.

The CDR3 extends over 14 amino acids. Trimming shortened V by 4 bases and J by 1 base, and 12 bases separated the two germline ends. CDR1 SGHKS and CDR2 YYEKEE come from the germline V gene (reference sequence). Original data processing: Quantification of nucleated cells was approximated via reference gene primer amplification. Using immunoSEQ multiplex PCR, the repertoire was profiled, and TCRdb retains in-frame clones only, with some absent. The DNA was the basis for D and trimming; V, J and clone size are from that table. The data show tens of thousands of clones, roughly 87% seen once. This chain joins TRBV5-5 and TRBJ2-7; TRBD2 is a possible D gene (6 bases). Sequencing was performed on peripheral blood. The TCR originated in a man aged 60-69 years with active COVID-19. The CDR3 region has the DNA TGTGCCAGCAGCCGTGGGGGGATATCCTACGAGCAGTACTTC. This encodes CASSRGGISYEQYF.